Each of the 25 T cell receptor beta chains below was sequenced from the same sample in a study of radiotherapy plus CTLA-4 blockade in lung cancer. Sequencing used immunoSEQ multiplex PCR; TCRdb keeps in-frame clones, though not all of them. The sample shows 75,000 to 100,000 clones, about 70% of them seen only once. The sample consisted of peripheral blood, taken from a patient treated with radiotherapy plus ipilimumab. The receptors were sampled from a human donor with non-small cell lung cancer who had a partial response to radiotherapy plus ipilimumab. Some clones in this sample may be carry-over from other donors' samples.

This clone was observed a single time. This chain links TRBV10-3 with TRBJ1-3; 7 bases line up with TRBD1. The junction had 5 bases not matched to a gene; V was cut back by 6 bases and J by 3 bases. Looked up from germline, CDR1 is ENHRY and CDR2 is SYGVKD. This CDR3 region has 14 residues. DNA of the CDR3: TGTGCCATCAGACAGGGGTCTGGTGGAAACACCATATATTTT. This sequence encodes CAIRQGSGGNTIYF.

The chain uses TRBV7-9 and TRBJ2-7, with TRBD2 matching 7 bases. The CDR3 is 17 amino acids. V shed 1 base, J shed 2 bases, and the junction held 11 bases outside the gene matches. The V gene's germline CDR1 is SEHNR and CDR2 FQNEAQ (reference sequence). The CDR3 sequence: CASSLGARRETAYEQYF. The CDR3 DNA follows: TGTGCCAGCAGCTTAGGGGCCCGGCGGGAGACAGCCTACGAGCAGTACTTC.

The chain has TRBV6-1 and TRBJ1-5, with unresolved D. Trimming shortened V by 7 bases and J by 3 bases, and 10 bases separated the two germline ends. Germline-derived CDR1 and CDR2 are MNHNS and SASEGT. The CDR3 has 13 amino acids. The CDR3: CASTRENNQPQHF. CDR3 coding DNA: TGTGCCAGCACTCGGGAAAACAATCAGCCCCAGCATTTT.

The chain is built from TRBV5-4 and TRBJ2-5, with D perhaps matching TRBD2 (5 bases). The CDR3 covers 14 residues. Deletions cut 3 bases from V and 5 bases from J, with 14 bases between. Germline V lookup: CDR1 SGHNT, CDR2 YYREEE (reference sequence). CDR3: CASSSGSLIETQYF. CDR3 nucleotides: TGTGCCAGCAGCTCGGGGTCGTTAATCGAGACCCAGTACTTC.

The J gene is TRBJ2-3, the V gene TRBV5-1, with 7 bases fitting TRBD2. The CDR3 contains 16 residues. V trimming: 0 bases; J trimming: 1 base; junction bases outside the gene matches: 5. The germline gives CDR1 SGHRS, CDR2 YFSETQ. The CDR3 loop reads CASSLESTSGTDTQYF. The DNA of the CDR3 is TGCGCCAGCAGCTTGGAATCTACTAGCGGCACAGATACGCAGTATTTT.

The rearrangement links TRBV7-3 to TRBJ2-2, with 9 bases lining up with TRBD1. J gave up 6 bases and V 2 bases, and 4 bases lay outside the gene matches. The CDR3 is 15 residues long. Germline V gives CDR1 SGHTA, CDR2 FQGTGA. CDR3 coding DNA: TGTGCCAGCAGCTTATGGGACAGGGCGTCCGGGGAGCTGTTTTTT. As protein: CASSLWDRASGELFF. Filled out from reference TRBV7-3 and TRBJ2-2, the complete variable domain reads GAGVSQTPSNKVTEKGKYVELRCDPISGHTALYWYRQSLGQGPEFLIYFQGTGAADDSGLPNDRFFAVRPEGSVSTLKIQRTERGDSAVYLCASSLWDRASGELFFGEGSRLTVL.

V and J are TRBV7-9 and TRBJ2-1, with 8 nucleotides matching TRBD2. Unmatched junction bases numbered 17, after V lost 7 bases and J lost 6 bases. CDR1 SEHNR and CDR2 FQNEAQ come from the germline V gene (reference sequence). This CDR3 is 17 amino acids long. Written as DNA, the CDR3 is TGTGCCAGCAAACCGACGGGAGGGCCTATAGGGAGCAATGAGCAGTTCTTC. Translated, it gives CASKPTGGPIGSNEQFF.

This chain joins TRBV23-1 and TRBJ2-1; 8 nucleotides align to TRBD1. Being an ORF, TRBV23-1 has a function that is uncertain. The CDR3 spans 17 residues. V was pared by 0 bases and J by 4 bases, with 8 bases of the junction left unmatched. The CDR3 nucleotides are TGCGCCAGCAGTCAATCGCCCCGGACAGGGATGTACAATGAGCAGTTCTTC. It yields the protein CASSQSPRTGMYNEQFF.

This clone was seen more than once but under ten times. One end of the junction is discordant with germline, which a read error may explain. The V call is TRBV5-4, the J call TRBJ2-3; D possibly corresponds to TRBD2 (6 bases). Germline V gene data show CDR1 as SGHNT and CDR2 as YYREEE (reference sequence). This CDR3 spans 16 amino acids. This CDR3 reads CASSQEGSGSTDTQYF. The CDR3 region has the DNA TGCGCCAGCAGCCAAGAAGGTAGCGGAAGCACAGATACGCAGTATTTT.

A few counts support this clone. The rearrangement uses TRBV5-4 and TRBJ1-6; maybe TRBD1 (5 bases). CDR1 SGHNT and CDR2 YYREEE come from the germline V gene (reference sequence). V was cut by 1 base and J by 9 bases, with 20 bases left in between. The CDR3 loop spans 17 amino acids. The CDR3 loop reads CASSLTAGGFRVSPLHF. For the CDR3, the DNA is TGTGCCAGCAGCTTGACTGCGGGGGGTTTTCGAGTTTCACCCCTCCACTTT.

A few counts support this clone. The chain employs TRBV12-1 and TRBJ2-5; TRBD1, the D gene given by the table, was not confirmed from the DNA. TRBV12-1 is assigned pseudogene status. The CDR3 has 16 amino acids. CDR3 sequence reads: CASSLGQGVGQETQYF. DNA for the CDR3: TGTGCCAGCAGCTTGGGACAGGGGGTCGGGCAAGAGACCCAGTACTTC.

The chain links TRBV29-1 to TRBJ2-5; perhaps TRBD2 as D (5 bases). Germline V lookup: CDR1 SQVTM, CDR2 ANQGSEA. The ends were cut back, 3 bases at V and 5 bases at J, with 16 bases in the middle. This CDR3 region has 14 residues. In nucleotides, the CDR3 is TGCAGCGTTGACACAACGGGGTCTCGGGAGACCCAGTACTTC. This translates into CSVDTTGSRETQYF.

The gene calls are TRBV5-4 and TRBJ2-1; TRBD2 aligns across 7 bases. Trimming removed 5 bases from V and 4 bases from J; junction bases left unmatched: 9. CDR1 SGHNT and CDR2 YYREEE come from the germline V gene (reference sequence). The CDR3 has 15 residues. The CDR3 loop reads CASSSRGLVYNEQFF. The CDR3 region has the DNA TGTGCCAGCAGTAGCCGCGGACTAGTATACAATGAGCAGTTCTTC.

The chain carries TRBV10-3 and TRBJ1-1, with D possibly being TRBD1 (6 bases). Germline CDR1 is ENHRY and CDR2 is SYGVKD. Trimming removed 4 bases from V and 5 bases from J, with 17 bases in between. The CDR3 spans 15 residues. CDR3 in amino acids: CAISGDTGRGTEAFF. The CDR3, as DNA: TGTGCCATCAGTGGGGACACAGGGAGAGGGACTGAAGCTTTCTTT.

The V call is TRBV19, the J call TRBJ2-7; 7 bases align to TRBD1. Per the germline V gene, CDR1 is LNHDA and CDR2 is SQIVND (reference sequence). Losses at the gene ends were 3 bases for V and 3 bases for J; bases not matched to a gene: 8. This CDR3 is built from 15 residues. The CDR3 loop reads CASSIGQGEIYEQYF. The DNA of the CDR3 is TGTGCCAGTAGTATCGGGCAGGGGGAAATCTACGAGCAGTACTTC. The complete variable domain, with remaining parts taken from reference TRBV19 and TRBJ2-7, reads DGGITQSPKYLFRKEGQNVTLSCEQNLNHDAMYWYRQDPGQGLRLIYYSQIVNDFQKGDIAEGYSVSREKKESFPLTVTSAQKNPTAFYLCASSIGQGEIYEQYFGPGTRLTVT.

The rearrangement joins TRBV6-5 to TRBJ1-5, with unresolved D. CDR1 MNHEY and CDR2 SVGAGI come from the germline V gene. This CDR3 is 13 amino acids long. Trimming shortened V by 6 bases and J by 4 bases, and 10 bases separated the two germline ends. The CDR3 reads CASRPSENQPQHF. The DNA of the CDR3 is TGTGCCAGCAGACCCTCGGAGAATCAGCCCCAGCATTTT.

The chain recombines TRBV28 with TRBJ2-4; 10 nucleotides align to TRBD1. V lost 3 bases and J lost 8; bases outside the gene matches: 7. The CDR3 extends over 15 amino acids. CDR1 and CDR2 from the germline V gene are MDHEN and SYDVKM. The DNA of the CDR3 is TGTGCCAGCAGTTTTGGGGGGGGGACAGGGGACATTCAGTACTTC. It translates to CASSFGGGTGDIQYF.

V usage is TRBV2 and J usage is TRBJ2-7, with unresolved D. V gave up 9 bases and J gave up 3 bases, with 12 bases separating them. The CDR3 totals 12 residues. CDR1 SNHLY and CDR2 FYNNEI come from the germline V gene. The CDR3 sequence: CASKTPNYEQYF. CDR3 DNA: TGTGCCAGTAAGACACCCAACTACGAGCAGTACTTC.

The V gene is TRBV28, the J gene TRBJ1-2; 12 nucleotides line up with TRBD1. This CDR3 spans 12 amino acids. Germline V gives CDR1 MDHEN, CDR2 SYDVKM. V gave up 11 bases and J gave up 8 bases; unmatched junction bases: 6. CDR3 protein: CASGTGGRGYTF. CDR3 in DNA: TGTGCCTCCGGGACAGGGGGCAGAGGCTACACCTTC.

The chain employs TRBV6-1 and TRBJ2-1, with 7 bases lining up with TRBD2. Germline trimming cut 6 bases from V and 6 bases from J; bases unmatched to any gene: 8. Germline CDR1 reads MNHNS; CDR2 reads SASEGT. The CDR3 contains 14 residues. CDR3 DNA sequence: TGTGCCAGCAGGCCAGGCGGGAGAATCAATGAGCAGTTCTTC. This codes for CASRPGGRINEQFF.

The gene calls are TRBV5-1 and TRBJ2-5; 9 nucleotides match TRBD1. The J call could be wrong; TRBJ2-7 is a better fit for the DNA end. The germline V gene encodes CDR1 SGHRS and CDR2 YFSETQ. CDR3 size: 14 residues. The CDR3 spells CASSFGQGLYEQYF. CDR3 coding DNA: TGCGCCAGCAGTTTCGGACAGGGGCTCTACGAGCAGTACTTC.

This clone was detected only once. The chain uses TRBV7-8 and TRBJ1-5, with 9 bases aligning to TRBD1. V gave up 5 bases and J gave up 4 bases; unmatched junction bases: 6. Germline V gene lookup returns CDR1 SGHVS and CDR2 FQNEAQ. The CDR3 spans 15 residues. The CDR3 DNA reads as TGTGCCAGCAGCGCGGACAGGGGTAGGAATCAGCCCCAGCATTTT. It yields the protein CASSADRGRNQPQHF.

This chain joins TRBV6-6 and TRBJ2-2; no reliable D call. The V end was cut by 9 bases, the J end by 2 bases, with 13 bases between. The CDR3 is 14 residues long. Germline V CDR1 and CDR2: MNHNY, SVGAGI (reference sequence). The CDR3 sequence is CASLEDGNTGELFF. CDR3 in DNA: TGTGCCAGTCTAGAAGACGGAAACACCGGGGAGCTGTTTTTT.

This clone has more than one count but fewer than ten. The rearrangement joins TRBV11-2 to TRBJ2-1; 9 bases map to TRBD2. The CDR3 has 14 residues. The trim removed 3 bases at V and 4 bases at J, leaving 1 base unmatched. CDR1 and CDR2 from the germline V gene are SGHAT and FQNNGV. CDR3 residues: CASSLAGGYNEQFF. As DNA, the CDR3 is TGTGCCAGCAGCTTGGCGGGAGGGTACAATGAGCAGTTCTTC.

The V gene is TRBV14, the J gene TRBJ2-5; 12 bases match TRBD2. The CDR3 extends over 15 amino acids. Germline V gene data show CDR1 as SGHDN and CDR2 as FVKESK. V was pared by 4 bases and J by 4 bases, with 4 bases of the junction left unmatched. DNA of the CDR3: TGTGCCAGCAGCCCCACTAGCGGGAGGTCAGAGACCCAGTACTTC. It translates to CASSPTSGRSETQYF.